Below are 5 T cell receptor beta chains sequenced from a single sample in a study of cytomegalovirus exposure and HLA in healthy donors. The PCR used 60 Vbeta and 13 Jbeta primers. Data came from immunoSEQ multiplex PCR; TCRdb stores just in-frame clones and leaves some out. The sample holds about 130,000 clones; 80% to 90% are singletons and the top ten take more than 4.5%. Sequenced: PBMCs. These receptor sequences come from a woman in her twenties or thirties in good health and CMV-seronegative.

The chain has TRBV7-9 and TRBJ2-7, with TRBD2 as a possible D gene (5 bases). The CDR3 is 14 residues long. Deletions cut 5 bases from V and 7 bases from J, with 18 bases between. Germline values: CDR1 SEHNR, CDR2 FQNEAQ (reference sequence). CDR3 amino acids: CASSPGLVAREQYF. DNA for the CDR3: TGTGCCAGCAGCCCCGGACTGGTAGCGCGGGAGCAGTACTTC.

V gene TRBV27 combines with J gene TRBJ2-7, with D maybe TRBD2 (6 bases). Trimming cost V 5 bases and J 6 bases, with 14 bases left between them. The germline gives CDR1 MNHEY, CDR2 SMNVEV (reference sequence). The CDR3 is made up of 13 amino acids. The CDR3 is CASSPLGSGEQYF. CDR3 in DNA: TGTGCCAGCAGTCCCCTCGGTAGCGGCGAGCAGTACTTC.

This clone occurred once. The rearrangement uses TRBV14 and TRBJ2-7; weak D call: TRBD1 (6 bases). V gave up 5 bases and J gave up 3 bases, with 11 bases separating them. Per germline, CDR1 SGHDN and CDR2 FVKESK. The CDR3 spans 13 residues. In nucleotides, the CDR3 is TGTGCCAGCAGCTACAGGACAGTCTACGAGCAGTACTTC. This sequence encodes CASSYRTVYEQYF.

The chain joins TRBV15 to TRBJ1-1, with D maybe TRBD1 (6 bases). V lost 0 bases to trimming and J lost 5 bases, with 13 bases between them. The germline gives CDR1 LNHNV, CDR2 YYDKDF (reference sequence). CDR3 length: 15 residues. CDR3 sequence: CATSRDPTGWTEAFF. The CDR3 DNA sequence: TGTGCCACCAGCAGAGACCCGACAGGTTGGACTGAAGCTTTCTTT.

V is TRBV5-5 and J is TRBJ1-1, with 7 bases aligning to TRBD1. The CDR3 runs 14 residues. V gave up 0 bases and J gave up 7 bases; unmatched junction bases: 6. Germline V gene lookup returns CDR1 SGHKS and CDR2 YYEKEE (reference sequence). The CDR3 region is CASSLAQGFDEAFF. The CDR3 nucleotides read TGTGCCAGCAGCTTGGCACAGGGGTTCGATGAAGCTTTCTTT.